This TCR beta chain was identified in a study of CD8 T cells in Susac syndrome. Findings and limits, study-wide: The study's TCR sequencing and HLA analysis covered a relatively small number of individuals, and the study acknowledged this.

Regarding this clonotype: Its antigen is still unknown.

Healthy donors, matched for age and sex, constituted the control group. The authors reverse transcribed roughly 0.5 to 1 ug RNA with random hexamers. TCRdb fed the immunoSEQ multiplex PCR reads into MiXCR, producing one record per CDR3 protein. Of about 140,000 distinct CDR3 sequences listed, around 94% are singletons. The V segment lost 6 bases and the J segment 6 bases; nucleotides outside the gene matches: 7. The CDR3 sequence is 14 residues long. Germline V gene sequence: CDR1 MNHEY, CDR2 SMNVEV (reference sequence). The sample taken for sequencing was CD8+ T cells from PBMCs. V usage is TRBV27 and J usage is TRBJ2-7; 11 bases are a match to TRBD1. This sequence originates from a human donor in good health. The CDR3, as DNA: TGTGCCAGCAGCGCTTCCGGGACAGGGGGCGAGCAGTACTTC. Residues: CASSASGTGGEQYF.